These 20 T cell receptor beta chains were sequenced from one sample in a study of shared clonotypes between healthy human individuals. TCRdb keeps only in-frame clones here, not all; method: immunoSEQ multiplex PCR. Here the sample spans under 2,500,000 clones, approximately 96% being singletons. The material sequenced was naive CD4+ T cells sorted from blood. The subset here: CD45RA+ positively selected. The receptors come from a man between 18 and 29 years old in good health.

V and J are TRBV6-1 and TRBJ2-1; 8 nucleotides match TRBD1. The ends lost 3 bases at V and 4 bases at J; junction bases unmatched: 11. Germline V gives CDR1 MNHNS, CDR2 SASEGT. The length of the CDR3 is 17 residues. The CDR3 protein is CASSDLRGGQGYNEQFF. The CDR3 coding sequence is TGTGCCAGCAGTGACTTGCGTGGAGGACAGGGTTACAATGAGCAGTTCTTC.

This chain links TRBV7-2 with TRBJ2-7, with 7 bases fitting TRBD2. V lost 1 base to trimming and J lost 4 bases; unmatched junction nucleotides: 10. The CDR3 runs 16 residues. CDR1 and CDR2 (germline): SGHTA, FQGNSA. The CDR3 sequence: CASSLVSLAGVYEQYF. As DNA, the CDR3 is TGTGCCAGCAGCTTAGTCTCTCTGGCGGGAGTTTACGAGCAGTACTTC.

V gene TRBV6-5 combines with J gene TRBJ2-2; TRBD1 might be the D (6 bases). CDR3 length equals 15 residues. In germline, CDR1 is MNHEY, CDR2 SVGAGI. Deletions cut 6 bases from V and 5 bases from J, with 16 bases between. The CDR3 here is CASSYRDTQTGELFF. CDR3 DNA sequence: TGTGCCAGCAGCTACCGGGACACCCAAACCGGGGAGCTGTTTTTT.

This rearrangement joins TRBV7-3 to TRBJ1-1; D is unresolved. The CDR3 has 12 residues. V lost 5 bases to trimming and J lost 2 bases, with 6 bases between them. Germline assignment: CDR1 SGHTA and CDR2 FQGTGA. CDR3 sequence: CASSHPNTEAFF. CDR3 coding DNA: TGTGCCAGCAGCCACCCTAACACTGAAGCTTTCTTT.

The chain has TRBV7-9 and TRBJ1-3, with D hard to call. Trimming took 2 bases from V and 2 from J, leaving 4 bases between them. From germline, CDR1 is SEHNR and CDR2 FQNEAQ (reference sequence). This CDR3 is built from 13 residues. Here the CDR3 DNA reads TGTGCCAGCAGCTTATTGCCTGGAAACACCATATATTTT. It is translated as CASSLLPGNTIYF.

The CDR3 loop reads CASSPRSRLGTEQYF. In DNA, the CDR3 is TGTGCCAGCAGCCCCCGTTCTCGTCTGGGTACCGAGCAGTACTTC. The chain recombines TRBV11-1 with TRBJ2-7; D unresolved. CDR1 and CDR2 from the germline V gene are SGHAT and FQDESV (reference sequence). This CDR3 comprises 15 residues. Deletions cut 5 bases from V and 6 bases from J, with 20 bases between. Full variable domain (outside the CDR3, taken from reference TRBV11-1 and TRBJ2-7): EAEVAQSPRYKITEKSQAVAFWCDPISGHATLYWYRQILGQGPELLVQFQDESVVDDSQLPKDRFSAERLKGVDSTLKIQPAELGDSAMYLCASSPRSRLGTEQYFGPGTRLTVT.

The rearrangement links TRBV6-6 to TRBJ1-5, with D maybe TRBD1 (5 bases). Germline CDR1 reads MNHNY; CDR2 reads SVGAGI (reference sequence). V was shortened by 5 bases and J by 15 bases, with 23 bases between the two germline ends. The CDR3 length is 14 residues. The CDR3 bases are TGTGCCAGCAGTGACACGAGACGCGGGGGGTTTCTGCATTTT. It yields the protein CASSDTRRGGFLHF.

CDR3 DNA sequence: TGCGCCAGCAGCTTGGAGCCGGGGTTAACCGGGGAGCTGTTTTTT. As protein: CASSLEPGLTGELFF. The gene calls are TRBV5-1 and TRBJ2-2; TRBD2 is a possible D gene (5 bases). The CDR3 covers 15 residues. Germline V CDR1 and CDR2: SGHRS, YFSETQ. Deletions cut 0 bases from V and 5 bases from J, with 11 bases between. Looking up the rest from reference TRBV5-1 and TRBJ2-2 gives the full variable domain: KAGVTQTPRYLIKTRGQQVTLSCSPISGHRSVSWYQQTPGQGLQFLFEYFSETQRNKGNFPGRFSGRQFSNSRSEMNVSTLELGDSALYLCASSLEPGLTGELFFGEGSRLTVL.

Turning to this clone: Because it lacks the conserved phenylalanine or tryptophan at the end, this CDR3 is likely a read error. The rearrangement links TRBV6-5 to TRBJ1-6; the D is unclear. Trimming pared 5 bases from V and 0 bases from J, leaving 8 bases between. Germline V gene sequence: CDR1 MNHEY, CDR2 SVGAGI. The CDR3 has 15 residues. CDR3 sequence reads: CASSMGISYNSPLHL. The CDR3 DNA sequence: TGTGCCAGCAGTATGGGAATCTCCTATAATTCACCCCTCCACCTT.

The chain couples TRBV7-9 to TRBJ1-5; TRBD1 matches at 9 bases. The CDR3 loop spans 17 amino acids. V gave up 0 bases and J gave up 5 bases; unmatched junction bases: 8. The V gene's germline CDR1 is SEHNR and CDR2 FQNEAQ (reference sequence). CDR3 DNA sequence: TGTGCCAGCAGCTTAGCGCATCAGGACAGGGGATATCAGCCCCAGCATTTT. Translated, it gives CASSLAHQDRGYQPQHF.

This clone was seen once. The chain links TRBV11-1 to TRBJ2-1; D is possibly TRBD2 (6 bases). Germline CDR1 and CDR2: SGHAT and FQDESV (reference sequence). Trimming pared 1 base from V and 5 bases from J, leaving 12 bases between. The CDR3 contains 15 residues. As DNA, the CDR3 is TGTGCCAGCAGCTTAGATGTGGCGGGACACAATGAGCAGTTCTTC. This encodes CASSLDVAGHNEQFF.

The chain joins TRBV6-1 to TRBJ1-2; no definite D call. Germline V gene sequence: CDR1 MNHNS, CDR2 SASEGT. The V and J ends lost 6 bases and 1 base respectively, with 15 bases between them. The CDR3 contains 15 residues. CDR3 region: CASSPSGLGNYGYTF. CDR3 in DNA: TGTGCCAGCAGCCCCAGCGGTCTCGGTAACTATGGCTACACCTTC.

Remarks on this clone: The junction shows a germline mismatch at one end, possibly a read error. This chain joins TRBV19 and TRBJ1-2; D ambiguous. This CDR3 region has 15 residues. Looked up from germline, CDR1 is LNHDA and CDR2 is SQIVND (reference sequence). The CDR3 nucleotides read TGTGCCAGTAGTATAGATCCGAAGTCCCGGTTAGCTGTTGCCTTC. Translated: CASSIDPKSRLAVAF.

This clone was picked up one time. In the same sample, other DNA sequences code for this CDR3. The rearrangement uses TRBV27 and TRBJ2-7; D unresolved. Per the germline V gene, CDR1 is MNHEY and CDR2 is SMNVEV (reference sequence). V dropped 6 bases and J dropped 4 bases, with 16 bases sitting between them. The CDR3 covers 14 residues. The CDR3 bases are TGTGCCAGCAGCCCCACGACCCCCCCATACGAGCAGTACTTC. Translation: CASSPTTPPYEQYF.

The chain is built from TRBV4-1 and TRBJ1-1, with TRBD1 identical over 12 bases. Germline trimming cut 0 bases from V and 0 bases from J; bases unmatched to any gene: 8. CDR1 is MGHRA, CDR2 YSYEKL, per germline. The CDR3 length is 19 residues. CDR3 protein: CASSQDKGQGATMNTEAFF. The CDR3 bases are TGCGCCAGCAGCCAAGATAAGGGACAGGGGGCGACCATGAACACTGAAGCTTTCTTT.

Here the CDR3 reads CASRRDYSSGELFF. The CDR3 nucleotides read TGTGCCAGCAGGCGGGACTACTCGAGCGGGGAGCTGTTTTTT. This chain joins TRBV6-5 and TRBJ2-2, with 7 bases fitting TRBD2. The junction had 8 bases not matched to a gene; V was cut back by 6 bases and J by 7 bases. The CDR3 totals 14 residues. Looked up from germline, CDR1 is MNHEY and CDR2 is SVGAGI.

The rearrangement joins TRBV27 to TRBJ2-2; weak D call: TRBD1 (5 bases). CDR1 is MNHEY, CDR2 SMNVEV, per germline (reference sequence). The ends were cut back, 7 bases at V and 0 bases at J, with 15 bases in the middle. The CDR3 sequence is 16 residues long. The CDR3 is CASTSRQGPNTGELFF. The CDR3 DNA follows: TGTGCCAGCACCTCCCGGCAGGGTCCGAACACCGGGGAGCTGTTTTTT.

V gene TRBV28 combines with J gene TRBJ1-5; 7 bases are a match to TRBD1. The CDR3 consists of 12 residues. Germline values: CDR1 MDHEN, CDR2 SYDVKM. V shed 6 bases, J shed 4 bases, and the junction held 0 bases outside the gene matches. CDR3 nucleotide sequence: TGTGCCAGCAGGACAGGGAATCAGCCCCAGCATTTT. Translated, it gives CASRTGNQPQHF.

On this clone: This sample also contains other DNA sequences that code for the same CDR3. DNA of the CDR3: TGTGCCAGCAGTACACCGGGAAGATTGAACACTGAAGCTTTCTTT. Amino acids: CASSTPGRLNTEAFF. The chain links TRBV6-5 to TRBJ1-1; D gene uncertain. The CDR3 has 15 residues. Germline CDR1 reads MNHEY; CDR2 reads SVGAGI. V lost 5 bases and J lost 0, with 13 bases in between.

The chain couples TRBV9 to TRBJ2-2; D gene ambiguous. Germline loops: CDR1 SGDLS, CDR2 YYNGEE. The CDR3 has 12 amino acids. The ends were cut back, 4 bases at V and 4 bases at J, with 5 bases in the middle. CDR3 amino acids: CASSKGTGELFF. CDR3 in DNA: TGTGCCAGCAGCAAAGGCACCGGGGAGCTGTTTTTT.